The 5 T cell receptor beta chains presented below share a single source sample, sequenced in a study of blood T cell repertoires in COVID-19. Measured with immunoSEQ multiplex PCR; TCRdb has only the in-frame clones, and not every one. The sample shows under 200,000 clones, approximately 90% of them seen only once. The specimen was PBMCs or T cells enriched from blood (not recorded which). These receptors all stem from a woman aged 18-30 years who had recovered from COVID-19.

J is TRBJ2-7 and V is TRBV10-3; TRBD1 aligns across 8 bases. After removal of 6 bases from V and 2 bases from J, the junction contained 6 bases not matched to a gene. The CDR3 totals 14 residues. Germline loops: CDR1 ENHRY, CDR2 SYGVKD. This CDR3 reads CAIRTGVPTYEQYF. In DNA form, the CDR3 reads TGTGCCATCAGGACAGGGGTCCCGACCTACGAGCAGTACTTC.

The CDR3 coding sequence is TGTGCCAGCAGTGTTGGGACTAGCGGAGGGGATACGCAGTATTTT. Residues: CASSVGTSGGDTQYF. The chain is built from TRBV6-4 and TRBJ2-3; 11 nucleotides line up with TRBD2. Germline loops: CDR1 MRHNA, CDR2 SNTAGT. Trimming removed 4 bases from V and 6 bases from J; junction bases left unmatched: 6. This CDR3 region has 15 residues.

The rearrangement links TRBV5-1 to TRBJ2-3; 7 bases agree with TRBD1. Trimming removed 1 base from V and 3 bases from J; junction bases left unmatched: 8. Germline lookup yields CDR1 SGHRS and CDR2 YFSETQ. This CDR3 has 16 amino acids. The DNA of the CDR3 is TGCGCCAGCAGCTTGAGTAGGGGGCCAGCAACAGATACGCAGTATTTT. Its translation is CASSLSRGPATDTQYF.

As for this clone: Other DNA sequences in this specimen translate into the identical CDR3. CDR3 region: CASSLAGALTDTQYF. As DNA, the CDR3 is TGTGCCAGCAGCTTGGCGGGAGCCCTCACAGATACGCAGTATTTT. The chain joins TRBV7-3 to TRBJ2-3; TRBD2 aligns across 7 bases. CDR1 is SGHTA and CDR2 is FQGTGA in the germline V gene. The V segment lost 3 bases and the J segment 2 bases; nucleotides outside the gene matches: 5. There are 15 residues in the CDR3.

The chain employs TRBV28 and TRBJ2-7; 8 bases fit TRBD1. Unmatched junction bases numbered 7, after V lost 2 bases and J lost 4 bases. In germline, CDR1 is MDHEN, CDR2 SYDVKM. CDR3 length: 15 residues. The CDR3 DNA is TGTGCCAGCAGTTTAGGGCAGGGGGCCTTTTACGAGCAGTACTTC. Translating gives CASSLGQGAFYEQYF.